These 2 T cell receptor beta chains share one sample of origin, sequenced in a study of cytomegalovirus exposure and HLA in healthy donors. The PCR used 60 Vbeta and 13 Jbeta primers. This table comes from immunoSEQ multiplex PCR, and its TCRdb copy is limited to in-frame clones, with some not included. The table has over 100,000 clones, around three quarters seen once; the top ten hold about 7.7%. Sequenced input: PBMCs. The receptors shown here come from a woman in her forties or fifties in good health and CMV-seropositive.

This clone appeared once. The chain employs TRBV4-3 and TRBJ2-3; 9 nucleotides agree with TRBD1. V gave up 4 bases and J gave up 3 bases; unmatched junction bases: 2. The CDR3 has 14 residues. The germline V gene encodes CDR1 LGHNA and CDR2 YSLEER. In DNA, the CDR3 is TGCGCCAGCAGCCCGGGACAGGGAACAGATACGCAGTATTTT. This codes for CASSPGQGTDTQYF.

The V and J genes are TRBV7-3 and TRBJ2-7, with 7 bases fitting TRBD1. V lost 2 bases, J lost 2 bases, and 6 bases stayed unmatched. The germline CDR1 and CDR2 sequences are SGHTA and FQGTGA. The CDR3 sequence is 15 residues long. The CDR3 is CASSLFGDSAYEQYF. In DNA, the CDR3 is TGTGCCAGCAGCTTATTCGGGGACAGCGCCTACGAGCAGTACTTC.